These 27 T cell receptor beta chains were all obtained from the same sample, sequenced in a study of blood T cell repertoires in COVID-19. Assay: immunoSEQ multiplex PCR; the TCRdb copy retains only in-frame clones and omits some. The sample comprises 310,000 or so clones, around 86% of which are singletons, and 1% rests with the top ten. Sequenced material: peripheral blood. Receptor source: a man aged 45-65 years with active or convalescent COVID-19.

The chain is built from TRBV28 and TRBJ2-1; tentative D call: TRBD2 (6 bases). V was shortened by 5 bases and J by 8 bases, with 31 bases between the two germline ends. CDR1 and CDR2 from the germline V gene are MDHEN and SYDVKM. The CDR3 contains 19 residues. CDR3 residues: CASSNYPLIGGKFFDEQFF. The CDR3 DNA reads as TGTGCCAGCAGTAATTATCCACTCATCGGAGGGAAATTTTTTGATGAGCAGTTCTTC.

V usage is TRBV7-9 and J usage is TRBJ1-6; D is uncertain. V lost 5 bases and J 0 bases, leaving 11 bases between the germline ends. This CDR3 is built from 16 residues. Looked up from germline, CDR1 is SEHNR and CDR2 is FQNEAQ (reference sequence). The DNA of the CDR3 is TGTGCCAGCAGCCCCGACGGAGGCTCCTATAATTCACCCCTCCACTTT. Encoded protein: CASSPDGGSYNSPLHF.

The table lists this clone with a few counts. The rearrangement joins TRBV29-1 to TRBJ2-5; 8 bases map to TRBD1. CDR3 length equals 14 residues. Germline CDR1 reads SQVTM; CDR2 reads ANQGSEA. With 4 bases clipped from V and 4 bases from J, the junction kept 8 bases outside the gene matches. The CDR3 DNA sequence: TGCAGCGTTGTAATCGCGGACAGGGCAGAGACCCAGTACTTC. Translation gives CSVVIADRAETQYF.

J is TRBJ2-3 and V is TRBV5-4, with D perhaps matching TRBD1 (5 bases). CDR1 is SGHNT and CDR2 is YYREEE in the germline V gene (reference sequence). This CDR3 is 14 amino acids long. V was trimmed by 1 base and J by 5 bases, leaving 11 bases between them. The CDR3: CASSLSRGQDTQYF. In nucleotides, the CDR3 is TGTGCCAGCAGCTTGAGTAGAGGACAAGATACGCAGTATTTT.

The chain couples TRBV6-2 or TRBV6-3 to TRBJ2-5; no clear D. This CDR3 has 16 residues. CDR1 MNHEY and CDR2 SVGEGT come from the germline V gene. Trimming removed 2 bases at V and 3 bases at J, with 16 bases between. DNA of the CDR3: TGTGCCAGCAGTTACCGACGAGTGAGGCAAGAAGAGACCCAGTACTTC. Translating it yields CASSYRRVRQEETQYF.

The chain uses TRBV11-3 and TRBJ2-7; no clear D gene. The CDR3 spans 12 residues. Germline loops: CDR1 SGHNT, CDR2 YENEEA. Trimming removed 1 base from V and 3 bases from J, with 4 bases in between. For the CDR3, the DNA is TGTGCCAGCAGCTTAGTCCTCTACGAGCAGTACTTC. Residues: CASSLVLYEQYF.

The V gene is TRBV7-9, the J gene TRBJ1-1, with no clear D. The CDR3 length is 11 residues. The V gene's germline CDR1 is SEHNR and CDR2 FQNEAQ (reference sequence). Trimming removed 3 bases at V and 6 bases at J, with 5 bases between. The chain's CDR3 is CASSFIAEAFF. In DNA, the CDR3 is TGTGCCAGCAGCTTTATCGCTGAAGCTTTCTTT. Full variable domain (remainder filled in from reference TRBV7-9 and TRBJ1-1): DTGVSQNPRHKITKRGQNVTFRCDPISEHNRLYWYRQTLGQGPEFLTYFQNEAQLEKSRLLSDRFSAERPKGSFSTLEIQRTEQGDSAMYLCASSFIAEAFFGQGTRLTVV.

The V gene is TRBV13, the J gene TRBJ2-7; a possible D gene is TRBD1 (7 bases). This CDR3 is 15 amino acids long. Germline CDR1 and CDR2: PRHDT and FYEKMQ (reference sequence). V gave up 5 bases and J gave up 3 bases, with 17 bases separating them. The CDR3 region is CASSPARDRGYEQYF. The CDR3 bases are TGTGCCAGCAGCCCAGCGCGGGACAGAGGCTACGAGCAGTACTTC.

The chain employs TRBV14 and TRBJ2-1; D is ambiguous. V was clipped by 3 bases and J by 8 bases, with 23 bases between them. The CDR3 loop spans 17 amino acids. Germline CDR1 SGHDN, CDR2 FVKESK. CDR3 sequence (DNA): TGTGCCAGCAGCCACCTCTCACCAGGTCGTCCCGTCCATGAGCAGTTCTTC. Translated: CASSHLSPGRPVHEQFF.

This sequence joins TRBV29-1 and TRBJ2-3; D uncertain. V lost 2 bases, J lost 2 bases, and 5 bases lay in between. Germline loops: CDR1 SQVTM, CDR2 ANQGSEA. This CDR3 region has 12 residues. CDR3 nucleotides: TGCAGCGTTGAACACTCCACAGATACGCAGTATTTT. Translation gives CSVEHSTDTQYF.

This sequence joins TRBV15 and TRBJ1-2; D possibly corresponds to TRBD1 (6 bases). The germline V gene has CDR1 LNHNV and CDR2 YYDKDF (reference sequence). The length of the CDR3 is 16 residues. Deletions cut 0 bases from V and 2 bases from J, with 13 bases between. The CDR3, as DNA: TGTGCCACCAGCAGAGATTATGGGACAACAAACTATGGCTACACCTTC. As protein: CATSRDYGTTNYGYTF.

This chain links TRBV9 with TRBJ2-1, with D possibly being TRBD2 (6 bases). In germline, CDR1 is SGDLS, CDR2 YYNGEE. The V gene lost 3 bases and the J gene lost 10 bases, with 14 bases spanning the gap. The CDR3 has 13 residues. The CDR3 here is CASSARDFTEQFF. CDR3 DNA sequence: TGTGCCAGCAGCGCCCGGGACTTTACCGAGCAGTTCTTC.

The chain links TRBV6-1 to TRBJ2-5, with a possible D match to TRBD1 (5 bases). The CDR3 consists of 14 residues. Between the trimmed V and J ends, which lost 3 bases and 1 base, there was a span of 9 bases. Germline CDR1 reads MNHNS; CDR2 reads SASEGT. The CDR3: CASSDSGSQETQYF. In nucleotides, the CDR3 is TGTGCCAGCAGTGATTCAGGGTCCCAAGAGACCCAGTACTTC.

The genes are TRBV28 and TRBJ1-6; possibly TRBD1 for D (5 bases). The V end lost 5 bases, the J end lost 5 bases, and 16 bases lay between the germline ends. The CDR3 is 16 residues long. Germline lookup yields CDR1 MDHEN and CDR2 SYDVKM. CDR3 sequence (DNA): TGTGCCAGCAGTCTAACAATCGGGGGAGATAATTCACCCCTCCACTTT. Its translation is CASSLTIGGDNSPLHF.

The CDR3, as DNA: TGTGCCAGCAGCTTAGGGGTCGGCAGGGGGCCCGAGACCCAGTACTTC. It yields the protein CASSLGVGRGPETQYF. The chain employs TRBV7-9 and TRBJ2-5; TRBD1 matches 8 bases. V lost 1 base, J lost 5 bases, and 9 bases stayed unmatched. CDR1 and CDR2 (germline): SEHNR, FQNEAQ (reference sequence). The CDR3 runs 16 residues.

The chain is built from TRBV3-1 (or the pseudogene TRBV3-2) and TRBJ2-7; TRBD2 aligns across 8 bases. The CDR3 is 15 residues long. J was trimmed by 3 bases and V by 2 bases; bases with no gene match: 6. The germline V gene encodes CDR1 LGHDT and CDR2 YNNKEL (reference sequence). The CDR3 coding sequence is TGTGCCAGCAGCCAATCCGACGGGGGGGGCTACGAGCAGTACTTC. It codes for CASSQSDGGGYEQYF.

The CDR3 bases are TGTGCCAGCAGCCCCTTACGGGGGGGTTACGAGCAGTACTTC. It translates to CASSPLRGGYEQYF. The V call is TRBV16, the J call TRBJ2-7; the match to TRBD2 covers 8 bases. CDR1 and CDR2 (germline): KGHSY, FQNENV. CDR3 length: 14 amino acids. V shed 4 bases and J 4 bases; nucleotides not matched to a gene: 6.

The V gene is TRBV5-5, the J gene TRBJ2-1, with D perhaps matching TRBD1 (6 bases). The CDR3 loop spans 15 amino acids. Per the germline V gene, CDR1 is SGHKS and CDR2 is YYEKEE (reference sequence). Trimming left V 6 bases short and J 0 bases short, with 13 bases between. The CDR3 coding sequence is TGTGCCAGCACCCTTGGGGGCCGCTCCTACAATGAGCAGTTCTTC. Translated, it gives CASTLGGRSYNEQFF.

The CDR3 bases are TGCAGCGTGAAGACTAGCGGGACACTCTCCGAGCAGTACTTC. Its translation is CSVKTSGTLSEQYF. The chain is built from TRBV29-1 and TRBJ2-7; 11 bases are shared with TRBD2. CDR3 length equals 14 residues. With 6 bases clipped from V and 6 bases from J, the junction kept 10 bases outside the gene matches. Germline V CDR1 and CDR2: SQVTM, ANQGSEA.

The V call is TRBV2, the J call TRBJ1-6; D might be TRBD1 (5 bases). The germline gives CDR1 SNHLY, CDR2 FYNNEI. The V and J ends lost 8 bases and 9 bases respectively, with 8 bases between them. There are 11 residues in the CDR3. The CDR3, as DNA: TGTGCCAGCCGAGACAGTTCACCCCTCCACTTT. It codes for CASRDSSPLHF.

The chain joins TRBV3-1 (or the pseudogene TRBV3-2) to TRBJ1-2; D perhaps matches TRBD1 (6 bases). V was shortened by 0 bases and J by 4 bases, with 15 bases between the two germline ends. There are 16 residues in the CDR3. CDR1 is LGHDT, CDR2 YNNKEL, per germline (reference sequence). The CDR3 DNA reads TGTGCCAGCAGCCAAGATGGCACAGGGAGTGGCTATGGCTACACCTTC. This gives the protein CASSQDGTGSGYGYTF.

The chain couples TRBV11-2 to TRBJ1-1, with 7 bases that match TRBD1. Unmatched junction bases numbered 6, after V lost 3 bases and J lost 5 bases. The germline V gene has CDR1 SGHAT and CDR2 FQNNGV. The CDR3 is 14 amino acids. CDR3 protein: CASSFMTGTTEAFF. CDR3 bases: TGTGCCAGCAGCTTCATGACAGGGACTACTGAAGCTTTCTTT.

This chain connects TRBV27 to TRBJ2-3; D is ambiguous. Germline CDR1 MNHEY, CDR2 SMNVEV (reference sequence). The CDR3 contains 15 residues. V was trimmed by 5 bases and J by 2 bases, leaving 14 bases between them. Here the CDR3 reads CASSSRLANTDTQYF. CDR3 nucleotide sequence: TGTGCCAGCAGTAGTCGACTGGCTAACACAGATACGCAGTATTTT.

The rearrangement uses TRBV15 and TRBJ2-7, with D tentatively TRBD1 (6 bases). V lost 3 bases and J lost 2, with 14 bases in between. Looked up from germline, CDR1 is LNHNV and CDR2 is YYDKDF (reference sequence). The CDR3 is 15 amino acids. CDR3 coding DNA: TGTGCCACCAGCAGGTCGCTCGACAGGACCTACGAGCAGTACTTC. It translates to CATSRSLDRTYEQYF.

In its sample, this clone was seen once. This chain links TRBV7-9 with TRBJ1-5, with TRBD1 as a possible D gene (6 bases). The V gene's germline CDR1 is SEHNR and CDR2 FQNEAQ (reference sequence). Trimming cost V 7 bases and J 4 bases, with 14 bases left between them. The CDR3 sequence is 14 residues long. The CDR3 sequence: CASTRTDANQPQHF. CDR3 sequence (DNA): TGTGCCAGCACTCGGACAGACGCGAATCAGCCCCAGCATTTT.

This clone occurred a few times. The chain uses TRBV3-1 (or the pseudogene TRBV3-2) and TRBJ2-5; TRBD2 aligns across 9 bases. This CDR3 has 14 amino acids. J gave up 4 bases and V 4 bases, and 4 bases lay outside the gene matches. Per germline, CDR1 LGHDT and CDR2 YNNKEL (reference sequence). CDR3 in amino acids: CASSRAGGGETQYF. CDR3 sequence (DNA): TGTGCCAGCAGCCGAGCGGGAGGCGGAGAGACCCAGTACTTC.

V usage is TRBV5-6 and J usage is TRBJ1-2; possibly TRBD1 for D (6 bases). The CDR3 length is 13 residues. Trimming left V 0 bases short and J 4 bases short, with 7 bases between. CDR1 SGHDT and CDR2 YYEEEE come from the germline V gene. DNA of the CDR3: TGTGCCAGCAGCTTGGTGGACAGCTATGGCTACACCTTC. Translated, it gives CASSLVDSYGYTF.